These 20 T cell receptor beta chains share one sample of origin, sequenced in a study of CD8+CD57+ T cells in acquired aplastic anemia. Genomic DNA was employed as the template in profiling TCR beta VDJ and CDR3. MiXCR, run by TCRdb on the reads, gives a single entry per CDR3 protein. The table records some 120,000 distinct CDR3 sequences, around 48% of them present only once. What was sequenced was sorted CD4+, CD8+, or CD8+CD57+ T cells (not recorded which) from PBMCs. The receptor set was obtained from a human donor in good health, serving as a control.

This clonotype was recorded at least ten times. Written as DNA, the CDR3 is TGTGCCAGCAGCGTCGGGACCAGCACCTACGAGCAGTACTTC. This encodes CASSVGTSTYEQYF. V gene TRBV9 combines with J gene TRBJ2-7, with D perhaps TRBD1 or TRBD2 (5 bases each). V lost 2 bases and J 2 bases, leaving 11 bases between the germline ends. Germline V lookup: CDR1 SGDLS, CDR2 YYNGEE. The CDR3 sequence is 14 residues long.

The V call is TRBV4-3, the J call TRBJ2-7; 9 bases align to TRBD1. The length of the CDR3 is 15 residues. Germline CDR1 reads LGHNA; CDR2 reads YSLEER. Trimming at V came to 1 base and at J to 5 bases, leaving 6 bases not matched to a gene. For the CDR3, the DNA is TGCGCCAGCAGCCAAGGGTGGGACAGGGTACACGAGCAGTACTTC. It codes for CASSQGWDRVHEQYF.

The CDR3 protein is CASSDLEGYTGELFF. In nucleotides, the CDR3 is TGTGCCAGCAGTGATCTGGAGGGGTACACCGGGGAGCTGTTTTTT. This rearrangement joins TRBV25-1 to TRBJ2-2; D perhaps matches TRBD2 (6 bases). Germline values: CDR1 MGHDK, CDR2 SYGVNS. This CDR3 contains 15 residues. V dropped 3 bases and J dropped 3 bases, with 11 bases sitting between them.

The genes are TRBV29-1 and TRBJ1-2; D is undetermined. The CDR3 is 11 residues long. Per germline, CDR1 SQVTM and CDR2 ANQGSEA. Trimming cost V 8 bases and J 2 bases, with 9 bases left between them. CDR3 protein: CSLVQNYGYTF. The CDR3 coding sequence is TGCAGCTTGGTTCAAAACTATGGCTACACCTTC.

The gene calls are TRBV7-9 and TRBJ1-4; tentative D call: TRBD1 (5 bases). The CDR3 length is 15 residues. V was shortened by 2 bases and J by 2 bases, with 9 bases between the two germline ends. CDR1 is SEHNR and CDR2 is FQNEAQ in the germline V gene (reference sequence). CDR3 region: CASSLNRDTNEKLFF. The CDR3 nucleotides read TGTGCCAGCAGCTTAAACCGGGACACTAATGAAAAACTGTTTTTT.

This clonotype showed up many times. Written as DNA, the CDR3 is TGCAGTGGGGAACTAGCGGGCGTAGATACGCAGTATTTT. Its protein product is CSGELAGVDTQYF. The rearrangement links TRBV20-1 to TRBJ2-3, with 9 bases matching TRBD2. The CDR3 is 13 residues long. CDR1 is DFQATT, CDR2 SNEGSKA, per germline (reference sequence). After removal of 7 bases from V and 5 bases from J, the junction contained 7 bases not matched to a gene.

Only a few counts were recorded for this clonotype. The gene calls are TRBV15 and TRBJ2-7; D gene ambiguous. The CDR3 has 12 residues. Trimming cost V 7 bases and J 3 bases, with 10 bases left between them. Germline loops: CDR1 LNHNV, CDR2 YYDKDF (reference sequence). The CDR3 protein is CATIWPHYEQYF. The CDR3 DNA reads TGTGCCACCATCTGGCCCCACTACGAGCAGTACTTC. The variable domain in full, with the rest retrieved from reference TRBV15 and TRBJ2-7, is DAMVIQNPRYQVTQFGKPVTLSCSQTLNHNVMYWYQQKSSQAPKLLFHYYDKDFNNEADTPDNFQSRRPNTSFCFLDIRSPGLGDTAMYLCATIWPHYEQYFGPGTRLTVT.

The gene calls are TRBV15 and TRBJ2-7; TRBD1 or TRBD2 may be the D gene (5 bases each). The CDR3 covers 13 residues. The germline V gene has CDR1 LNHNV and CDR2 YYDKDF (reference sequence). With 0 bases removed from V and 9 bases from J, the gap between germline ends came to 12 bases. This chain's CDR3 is CATSRDRPGGQYF. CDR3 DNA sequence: TGTGCCACCAGCAGAGACCGACCTGGGGGGCAGTACTTC.

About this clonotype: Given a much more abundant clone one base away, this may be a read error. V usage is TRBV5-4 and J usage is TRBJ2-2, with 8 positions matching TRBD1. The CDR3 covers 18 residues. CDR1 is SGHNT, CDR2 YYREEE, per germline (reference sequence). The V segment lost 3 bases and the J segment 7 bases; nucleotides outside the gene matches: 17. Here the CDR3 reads CASSSPLQDREYIGELFF. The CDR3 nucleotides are TGTGCCAGCAGCTCACCCCTGCAGGACAGGGAATACATCGGGGAGCTGTTTTTT.

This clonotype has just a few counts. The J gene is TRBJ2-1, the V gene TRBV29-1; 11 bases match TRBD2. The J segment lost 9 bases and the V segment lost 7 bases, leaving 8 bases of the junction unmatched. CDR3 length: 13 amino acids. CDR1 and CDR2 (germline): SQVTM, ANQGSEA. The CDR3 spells CSGSGGEASEQFF. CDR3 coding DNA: TGCAGCGGTAGCGGGGGGGAGGCCAGTGAGCAGTTCTTC.

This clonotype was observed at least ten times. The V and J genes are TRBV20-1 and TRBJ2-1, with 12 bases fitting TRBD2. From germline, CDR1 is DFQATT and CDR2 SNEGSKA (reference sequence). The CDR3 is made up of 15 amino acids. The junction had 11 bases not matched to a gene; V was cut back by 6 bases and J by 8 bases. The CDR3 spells CSAPNPSGGGYEQFF. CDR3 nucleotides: TGCAGTGCCCCGAACCCTAGCGGGGGGGGCTATGAGCAGTTCTTC.

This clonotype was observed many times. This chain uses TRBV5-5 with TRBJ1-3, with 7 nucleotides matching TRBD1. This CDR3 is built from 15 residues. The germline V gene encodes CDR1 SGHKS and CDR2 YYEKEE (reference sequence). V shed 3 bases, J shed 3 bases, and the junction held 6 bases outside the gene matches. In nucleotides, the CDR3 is TGTGCCAGCAGCTCATCGACAGGGCATGGAAACACCATATATTTT. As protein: CASSSSTGHGNTIYF. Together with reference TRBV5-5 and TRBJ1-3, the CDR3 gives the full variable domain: DAGVTQSPTHLIKTRGQQVTLRCSPISGHKSVSWYQQVLGQGPQFIFQYYEKEERGRGNFPDRFSARQFPNYSSELNVNALLLGDSALYLCASSSSTGHGNTIYFGEGSWLTVV.

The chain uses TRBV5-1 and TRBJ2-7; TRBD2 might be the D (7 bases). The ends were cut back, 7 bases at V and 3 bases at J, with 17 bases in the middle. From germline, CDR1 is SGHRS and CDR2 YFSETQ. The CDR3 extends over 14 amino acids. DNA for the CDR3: TGCGCCAGCTCCTCCCAAGGGGGGGTCTACGAGCAGTACTTC. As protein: CASSSQGGVYEQYF. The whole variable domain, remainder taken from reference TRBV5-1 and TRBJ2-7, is KAGVTQTPRYLIKTRGQQVTLSCSPISGHRSVSWYQQTPGQGLQFLFEYFSETQRNKGNFPGRFSGRQFSNSRSEMNVSTLELGDSALYLCASSSQGGVYEQYFGPGTRLTVT.

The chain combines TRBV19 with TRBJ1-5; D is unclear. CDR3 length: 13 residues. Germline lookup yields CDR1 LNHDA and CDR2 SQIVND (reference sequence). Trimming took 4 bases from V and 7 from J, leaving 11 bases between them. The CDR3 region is CASSSFAGQPQHF. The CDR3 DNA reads TGTGCCAGTAGTAGTTTCGCCGGACAGCCCCAGCATTTT.

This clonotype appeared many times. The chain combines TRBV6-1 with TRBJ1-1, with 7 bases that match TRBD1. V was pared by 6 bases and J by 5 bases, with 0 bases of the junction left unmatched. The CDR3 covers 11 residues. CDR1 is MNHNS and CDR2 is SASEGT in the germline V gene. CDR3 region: CASRTGTEAFF. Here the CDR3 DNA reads TGTGCCAGCAGGACAGGGACTGAAGCTTTCTTT.

The CDR3 nucleotides are TGTGCCAGCAGTGTTGAATCCGAGATCGCCTACGAGCAGTACTTC. Translation gives CASSVESEIAYEQYF. This chain joins TRBV2 and TRBJ2-7; D is unclear. The CDR3 is 15 amino acids. Germline CDR1 SNHLY, CDR2 FYNNEI. Trimming shortened V by 4 bases and J by 2 bases, and 15 bases separated the two germline ends.

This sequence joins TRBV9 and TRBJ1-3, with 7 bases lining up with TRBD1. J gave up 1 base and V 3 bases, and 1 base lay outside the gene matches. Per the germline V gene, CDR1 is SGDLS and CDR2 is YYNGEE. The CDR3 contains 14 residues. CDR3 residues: CASSATGSGNTIYF. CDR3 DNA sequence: TGTGCCAGCAGCGCGACAGGGTCTGGAAACACCATATATTTT.

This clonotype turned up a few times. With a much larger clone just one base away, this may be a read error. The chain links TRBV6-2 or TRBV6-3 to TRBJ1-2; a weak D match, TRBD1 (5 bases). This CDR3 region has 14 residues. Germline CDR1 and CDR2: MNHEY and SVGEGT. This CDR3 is CASSWGSRHYGCTF. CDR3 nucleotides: TGTGCCAGCAGCTGGGGCAGCCGTCACTATGGCTGCACCTTC.

The CDR3 DNA reads as TGTGCCAGTAGTATAAAAGCTGGCTCTGGAAACACCATATATTTT. Protein: CASSIKAGSGNTIYF. The chain uses TRBV19 and TRBJ1-3; D not certain. The CDR3 runs to 15 residues. Germline CDR1 reads LNHDA; CDR2 reads SQIVND (reference sequence). Trimming removed 2 bases at V and 0 bases at J, with 8 bases between.

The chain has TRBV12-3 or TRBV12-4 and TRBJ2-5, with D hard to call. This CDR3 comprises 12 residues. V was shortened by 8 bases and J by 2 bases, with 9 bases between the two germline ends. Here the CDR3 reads CASLLGQETQYF. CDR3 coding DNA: TGTGCCAGCCTCCTGGGGCAAGAGACCCAGTACTTC.